This T cell receptor (beta chain) is drawn from a study of beta chain features in type 1 diabetes. Study-level points and caveats: PCR, the amplification step, might favor shorter templates, equally in patients and controls.

The entirety of the isolated RNA underwent reverse transcription, so expressed TCRB transcripts were sequenced. Repertoires were generated with immunoSEQ multiplex PCR, while TCRdb's copy carries only in-frame clones and drops some. This sample has fewer than 500,000 clones, with 11% to 15% found just once. To note about this clone: What it binds is unknown.

V lost 7 bases and J lost 0; bases outside the gene matches: 2. The V gene's germline CDR1 is ENHRY and CDR2 SYGVKD. This CDR3 has 14 residues. The rearrangement uses TRBV10-3 and TRBJ2-3; 9 bases match TRBD2. Material for sequencing was naive CD4+ T cells from blood. The clonotype originates from a man aged 30 to 39 in good health. CDR3 coding DNA: TGTGCCATCACTAGCGGGGTTAGCACAGATACGCAGTATTTT. This encodes CAITSGVSTDTQYF.